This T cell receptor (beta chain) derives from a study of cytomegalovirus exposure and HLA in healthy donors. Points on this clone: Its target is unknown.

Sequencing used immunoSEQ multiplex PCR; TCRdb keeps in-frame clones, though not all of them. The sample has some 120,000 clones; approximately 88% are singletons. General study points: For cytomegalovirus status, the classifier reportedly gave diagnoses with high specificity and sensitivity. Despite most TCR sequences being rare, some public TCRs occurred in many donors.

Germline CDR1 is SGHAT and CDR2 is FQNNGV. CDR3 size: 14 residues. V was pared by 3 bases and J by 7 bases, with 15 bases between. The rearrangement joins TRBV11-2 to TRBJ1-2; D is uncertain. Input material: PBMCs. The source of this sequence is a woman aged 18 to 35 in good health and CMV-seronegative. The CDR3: CASSFRAGAGGYTF. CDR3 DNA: TGTGCCAGCAGCTTTAGGGCGGGAGCGGGTGGCTACACCTTC. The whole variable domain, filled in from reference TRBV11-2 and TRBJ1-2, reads EAGVAQSPRYKIIEKRQSVAFWCNPISGHATLYWYQQILGQGPKLLIQFQNNGVVDDSQLPKDRFSAERLKGVDSTLKIQPAKLEDSAVYLCASSFRAGAGGYTFGSGTRLTVV.